A selection of T cell receptor beta chains follows, all from one sample in a study of radiation and T cells in renal cell carcinoma. Measured with immunoSEQ multiplex PCR; TCRdb has only the in-frame clones, and not every one. The sample contains 150,000 or so clones, less than 90% of which appear only once. The input for sequencing was blood, taken from a patient whose treatment included radiotherapy and nephrectomy. The receptors come from a woman aged 45-60 years with renal cell carcinoma. Both conserved end residues are part of each CDR3. D genes are given only for firm matches. Only some rows state a clone size, as once, few, many or a class for expanded clones.

>.|TRBV10-1|.|TRBJ2-3
TGCGCCAGCAGTGATGTCGGACGGCGGACAGATACGCAGTATTTT
CASSDVGRRTDTQYF
>TRBD2|TRBV4-2|.|TRBJ2-5
TGTGCCAGCAGCCAAGAACCCTCCAGGACTAGCGGGGGGATCCAAGAGACCCAGTACTTC
CASSQEPSRTSGGIQETQYF
>TRBD1|TRBV29-1|.|TRBJ1-5
TGCAGCGCCACCGTAGGGGGCGGGCGTCAGCCCCAGCATTTT
CSATVGGGRQPQHF
>TRBD2|TRBV13|.|TRBJ2-5
TGTGCCAGCAGCTTAGGAATGAGGGCTGAGCGGGAATCACAAGAGACCCAGTACTTC
CASSLGMRAERESQETQYF
>.|TRBV9|.|TRBJ1-4
TGTGCCAGCAGTCGGACCGGGGACCGTGAAAAACTGTTTTTT
CASSRTGDREKLFF
>.|TRBV15|.|TRBJ2-5
TGTGCCACCAGCAGATGGGACCCTAAAATGGAGACCCAGTACTTC
CATSRWDPKMETQYF
>.|TRBV19|.|TRBJ1-1
TGTGCCAGTAGTCCCTGGTTGAACACTGAAGCTTTCTTT
CASSPWLNTEAFF
>TRBD1|TRBV19|.|TRBJ2-3
TGTGCCACCAAGGACAGGTTAGAAGGAGCAGATACGCAGTATTTT
CATKDRLEGADTQYF
>.|TRBV6-6|.|TRBJ2-7
TGTGCCAGCAGTAGGCCGGACAGATCTTACGAGCAGTACTTC
CASSRPDRSYEQYF
>.|TRBV5-5|.|TRBJ1-1
TGTGCCAGCAGCGCAACCGGGAAGAACACTGAAGCTTTCTTT
CASSATGKNTEAFF
>.|TRBV6-4|once|TRBJ2-3
TGTGCCAGCAAAAAAGGGGTCAGGAGCACAGATACGCAGTATTTT
CASKKGVRSTDTQYF
>TRBD1|TRBV7-2|.|TRBJ1-2
TGTGCCAGCAGCTTAGGAGGACAGGGGCTGGTCTATGGCTACACCTTC
CASSLGGQGLVYGYTF
>.|TRBV19|.|TRBJ1-2
TGTGCCAGTAGTATAGTTGGATTCCCCGGCTACACCTTC
CASSIVGFPGYTF
>.|TRBV5-4|.|TRBJ2-7
TGTGCCAGCAGCCGAAACCAAAGGAGCGGCGAGCAGTACTTC
CASSRNQRSGEQYF
>TRBD1|TRBV4-2|few|TRBJ1-4
TGTGCCAGCACCCAGCAGGGGGTTCCAAATGAAAAACTGTTTTTT
CASTQQGVPNEKLFF
>.|TRBV14|.|TRBJ2-1
TGTGCCAGCAGCCAAGGTTACAATGAGCAGTTCTTC
CASSQGYNEQFF
>.|TRBV7-9|.|TRBJ1-4
TGTGCCAGCAGCTTAAACGGAGAAAAACTGTTTTTT
CASSLNGEKLFF
>.|TRBV18|.|TRBJ1-5
TGTGCCAGCTCACCAGAGGGAGATCAGCCCCAGCATTTT
CASSPEGDQPQHF
>.|TRBV6-1|.|TRBJ2-5
TGTGCCAGCAAGATCGTACCAATACAAGAGACCCAGTACTTC
CASKIVPIQETQYF
>TRBD1|TRBV19|.|TRBJ2-7
TGTGCCAGTAGCTGGGACAGCTCCTACGAGCAGTACTTC
CASSWDSSYEQYF
>.|TRBV4-1|.|TRBJ1-1
TGCGCCAGCAGACGACTCGACAGGAAAACTGAAGCTTTCTTT
CASRRLDRKTEAFF
>TRBD1|TRBV5-1|.|TRBJ1-6
TGCGCCAGCAGCTTCCTATTTACAGGGGGTTCACCCCTCCACTTT
CASSFLFTGGSPLHF
>.|TRBV9|.|TRBJ2-7
TGTGCCAGCAGCGAGACAGGTGAAGGGTCCTACGAGCAGTACTTC
CASSETGEGSYEQYF